This T cell receptor (beta chain) was identified in a study of blood T cell repertoires in COVID-19. CDR3 size: 11 residues. V gave up 4 bases and J gave up 2 bases, with 3 bases separating them. Germline-derived CDR1 and CDR2 are SGHTA and FQGNSA. Assay: immunoSEQ multiplex PCR; the TCRdb copy retains only in-frame clones and omits some. The sample consists of 250,000 or so clones, around 90% of them appearing once. The receptor was derived from a man of 80 years or more with acute or convalescent COVID-19. The chain employs TRBV7-2 and TRBJ2-7; D not certain. Sequenced: peripheral blood. The CDR3 sequence is CASSSAYEQYF. The CDR3 nucleotides read TGTGCCAGCAGCTCGGCCTACGAGCAGTACTTC.